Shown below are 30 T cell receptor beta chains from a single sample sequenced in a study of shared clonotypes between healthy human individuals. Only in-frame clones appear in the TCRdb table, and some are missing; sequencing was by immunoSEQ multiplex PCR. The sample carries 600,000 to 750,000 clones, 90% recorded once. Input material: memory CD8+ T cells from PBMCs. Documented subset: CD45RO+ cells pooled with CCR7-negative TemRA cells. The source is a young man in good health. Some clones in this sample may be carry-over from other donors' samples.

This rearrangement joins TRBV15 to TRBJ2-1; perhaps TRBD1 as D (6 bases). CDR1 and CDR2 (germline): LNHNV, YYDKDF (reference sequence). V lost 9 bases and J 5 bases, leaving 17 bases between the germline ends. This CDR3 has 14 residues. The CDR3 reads CATTTGAGHNEQFF. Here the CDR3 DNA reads TGTGCCACAACGACAGGAGCTGGACACAATGAGCAGTTCTTC.

CDR3 bases: TGTGCCAGCAGTTACTCGAGGGGACAGCCCTACAATGAGCAGTTCTTC. It yields the protein CASSYSRGQPYNEQFF. The chain joins TRBV6-6 to TRBJ2-1; 7 positions match TRBD1. Germline assignment: CDR1 MNHNY and CDR2 SVGAGI (reference sequence). V gave up 0 bases and J gave up 2 bases; unmatched junction bases: 4. The CDR3 sequence is 16 residues long.

CDR3 amino acids: CASSLGAGVTYEQYF. DNA for the CDR3: TGTGCCAGCAGCCTCGGGGCAGGGGTAACCTACGAGCAGTACTTC. This chain links TRBV7-2 with TRBJ2-7, with D perhaps matching TRBD1 (6 bases). Trimming pared 5 bases from V and 2 bases from J, leaving 16 bases between. This CDR3 is 15 amino acids long. Germline loops: CDR1 SGHTA, CDR2 FQGNSA.

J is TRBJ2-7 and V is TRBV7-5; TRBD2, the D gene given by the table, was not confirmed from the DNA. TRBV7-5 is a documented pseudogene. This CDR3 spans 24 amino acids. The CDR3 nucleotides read TGTGTCAGAAGCCACACCACGGGCGGCCAAACGCCGGGACTAGCGGGATGTGGGCACTACGAGCAGTACTTC. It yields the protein CVRSHTTGGQTPGLAGCGHYEQYF.

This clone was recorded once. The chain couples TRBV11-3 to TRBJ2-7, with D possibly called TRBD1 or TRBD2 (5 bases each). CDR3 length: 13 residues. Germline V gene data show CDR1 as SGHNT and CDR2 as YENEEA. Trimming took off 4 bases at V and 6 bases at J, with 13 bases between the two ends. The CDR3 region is CASSSRDAREQYF. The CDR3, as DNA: TGTGCCAGCAGCTCCCGGGACGCTCGCGAGCAGTACTTC.

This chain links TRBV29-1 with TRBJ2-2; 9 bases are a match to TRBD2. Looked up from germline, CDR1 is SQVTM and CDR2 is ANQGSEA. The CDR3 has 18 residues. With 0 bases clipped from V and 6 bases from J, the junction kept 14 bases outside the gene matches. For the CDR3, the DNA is TGCAGCGTTGAAGATTGGGGTAGCGGGAGCCATCTTGCCGGGGAGCTGTTTTTT. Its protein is CSVEDWGSGSHLAGELFF.

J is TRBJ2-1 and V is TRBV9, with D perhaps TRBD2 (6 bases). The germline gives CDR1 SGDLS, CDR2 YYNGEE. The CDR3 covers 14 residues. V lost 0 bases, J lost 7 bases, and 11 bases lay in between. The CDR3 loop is CASSVGRLGNEQFF. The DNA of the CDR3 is TGTGCCAGCAGCGTAGGTAGACTAGGTAATGAGCAGTTCTTC. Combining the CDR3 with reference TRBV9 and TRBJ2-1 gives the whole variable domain DSGVTQTPKHLITATGQRVTLRCSPRSGDLSVYWYQQSLDQGLQFLIQYYNGEERAKGNILERFSAQQFPDLHSELNLSSLELGDSALYFCASSVGRLGNEQFFGPGTRLTVL.

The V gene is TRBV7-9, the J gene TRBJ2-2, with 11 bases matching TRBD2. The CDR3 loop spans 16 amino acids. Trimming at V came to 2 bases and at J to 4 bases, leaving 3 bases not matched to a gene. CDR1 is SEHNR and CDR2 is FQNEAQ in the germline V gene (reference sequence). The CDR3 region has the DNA TGTGCCAGCAGCTTACCCCTAGCGGGAGGCACCGGGGAGCTGTTTTTT. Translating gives CASSLPLAGGTGELFF.

CDR3 bases: TGTGCCAGCAGCACAAGACGGGACTACGAGCAGTACTTC. The encoded protein is CASSTRRDYEQYF. V is TRBV7-8 and J is TRBJ2-7, with D possibly matching TRBD2 (5 bases). The V gene's germline CDR1 is SGHVS and CDR2 FQNEAQ. The CDR3 runs to 13 residues. The germline V and J ends were trimmed by 5 bases and 3 bases, with 11 bases remaining between them. Looking up the rest from reference TRBV7-8 and TRBJ2-7 gives the full variable domain: GAGVSQSPRYKVAKRGQDVALRCDPISGHVSLFWYQQALGQGPEFLTYFQNEAQLDKSGLPSDRFFAERPEGSVSTLKIQRTQQEDSAVYLCASSTRRDYEQYFGPGTRLTVT.

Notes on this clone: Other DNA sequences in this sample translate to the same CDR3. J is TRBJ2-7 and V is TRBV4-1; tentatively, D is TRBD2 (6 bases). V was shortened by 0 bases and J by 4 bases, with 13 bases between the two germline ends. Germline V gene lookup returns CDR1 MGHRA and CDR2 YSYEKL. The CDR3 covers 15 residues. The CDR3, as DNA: TGCGCCAGCAGCCAAGATGCGGGACGAGGGTACGAGCAGTACTTC. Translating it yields CASSQDAGRGYEQYF.

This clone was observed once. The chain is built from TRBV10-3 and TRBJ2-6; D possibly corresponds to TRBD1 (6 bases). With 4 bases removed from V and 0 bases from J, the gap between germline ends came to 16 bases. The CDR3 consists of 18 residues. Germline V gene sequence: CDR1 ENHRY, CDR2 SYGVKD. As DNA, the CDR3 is TGTGCCATCAGTGCAAGGGAGACAGGAGCCTCTGGGGCCAACGTCCTGACTTTC. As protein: CAISARETGASGANVLTF.

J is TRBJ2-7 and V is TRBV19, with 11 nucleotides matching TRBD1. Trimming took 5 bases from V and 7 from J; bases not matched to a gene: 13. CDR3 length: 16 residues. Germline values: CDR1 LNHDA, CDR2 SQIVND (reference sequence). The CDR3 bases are TGTGCCAGTAGTCTGTGGACAGGGGGCTCCTTGGGGGAGCAGTACTTC. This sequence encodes CASSLWTGGSLGEQYF.

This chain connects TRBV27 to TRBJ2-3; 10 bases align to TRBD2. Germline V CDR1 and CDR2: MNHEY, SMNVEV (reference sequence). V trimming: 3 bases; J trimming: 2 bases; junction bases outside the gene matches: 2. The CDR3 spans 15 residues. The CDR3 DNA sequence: TGTGCCAGCAGTTTCCTAGCGGGAGACACAGATACGCAGTATTTT. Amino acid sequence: CASSFLAGDTDTQYF.

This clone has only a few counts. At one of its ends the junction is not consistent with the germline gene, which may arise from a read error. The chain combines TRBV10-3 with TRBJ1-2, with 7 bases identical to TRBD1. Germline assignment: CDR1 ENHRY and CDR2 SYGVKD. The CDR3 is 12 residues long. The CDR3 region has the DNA TGTGCCATCAGTGAGTCCCCCCGGGACAGACTATTC. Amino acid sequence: CAISESPRDRLF.

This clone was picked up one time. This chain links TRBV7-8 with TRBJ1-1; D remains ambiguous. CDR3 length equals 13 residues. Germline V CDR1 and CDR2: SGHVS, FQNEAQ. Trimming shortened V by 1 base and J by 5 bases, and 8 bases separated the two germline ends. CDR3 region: CASSLGAVTEAFF. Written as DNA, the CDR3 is TGTGCCAGCAGCTTAGGGGCGGTGACTGAAGCTTTCTTT.

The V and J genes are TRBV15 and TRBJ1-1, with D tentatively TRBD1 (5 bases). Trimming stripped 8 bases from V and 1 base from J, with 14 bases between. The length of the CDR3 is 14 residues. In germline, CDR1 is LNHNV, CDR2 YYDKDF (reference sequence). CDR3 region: CATSPRGGNTEAFF. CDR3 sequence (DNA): TGTGCCACCTCGCCACGCGGGGGGAACACTGAAGCTTTCTTT.

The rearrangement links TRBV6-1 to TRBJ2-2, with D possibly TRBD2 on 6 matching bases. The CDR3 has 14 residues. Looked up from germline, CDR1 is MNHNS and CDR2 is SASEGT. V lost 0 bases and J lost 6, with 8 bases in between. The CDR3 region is CASSEASGPGELFF. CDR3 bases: TGTGCCAGCAGTGAAGCTAGCGGCCCCGGGGAGCTGTTTTTT.

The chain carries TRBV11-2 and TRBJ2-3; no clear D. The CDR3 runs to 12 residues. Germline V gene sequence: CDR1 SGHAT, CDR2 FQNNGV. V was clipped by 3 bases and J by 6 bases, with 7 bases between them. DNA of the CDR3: TGTGCCAGCAGCTTTCGGGTGGATACGCAGTATTTT. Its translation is CASSFRVDTQYF.

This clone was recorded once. The CDR3 reads CASSSGTGWGDQPQHF. Written as DNA, the CDR3 is TGTGCCAGCAGTTCCGGGACAGGGTGGGGGGATCAGCCCCAGCATTTT. The chain recombines TRBV27 with TRBJ1-5, with 9 bases lining up with TRBD1. This CDR3 is 16 amino acids long. V dropped 4 bases and J dropped 5; count of bases not matched to a gene: 9. Germline V gene data show CDR1 as MNHEY and CDR2 as SMNVEV (reference sequence).

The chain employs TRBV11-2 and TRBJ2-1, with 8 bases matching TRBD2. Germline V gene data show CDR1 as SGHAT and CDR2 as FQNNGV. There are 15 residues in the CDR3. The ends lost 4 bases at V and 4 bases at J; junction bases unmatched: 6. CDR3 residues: CASSSSGSPYNEQFF. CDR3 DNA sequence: TGTGCCAGCAGCTCGAGCGGGAGTCCTTACAATGAGCAGTTCTTC.

CDR3: CASSYSAVNTEAFF. The CDR3 DNA sequence: TGTGCCAGCAGTTACTCAGCCGTGAACACTGAAGCTTTCTTT. V gene TRBV6-6 combines with J gene TRBJ1-1; D is unclear. V lost 0 bases, J lost 0 bases, and 5 bases lay in between. Per the germline V gene, CDR1 is MNHNY and CDR2 is SVGAGI (reference sequence). The CDR3 spans 14 residues.

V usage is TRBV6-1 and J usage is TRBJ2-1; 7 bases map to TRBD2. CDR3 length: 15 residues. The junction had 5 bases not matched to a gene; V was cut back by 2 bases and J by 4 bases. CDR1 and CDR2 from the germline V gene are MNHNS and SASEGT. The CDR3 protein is CASSESSGDYNEQFF. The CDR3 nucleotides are TGTGCCAGCAGTGAATCTAGCGGCGATTACAATGAGCAGTTCTTC.

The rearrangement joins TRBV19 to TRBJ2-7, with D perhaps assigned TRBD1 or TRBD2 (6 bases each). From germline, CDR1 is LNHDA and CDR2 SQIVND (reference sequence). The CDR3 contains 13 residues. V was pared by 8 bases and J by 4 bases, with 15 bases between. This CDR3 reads CASSEGGSYEQYF. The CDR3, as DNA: TGTGCCAGTTCCGAGGGGGGCAGTTACGAGCAGTACTTC. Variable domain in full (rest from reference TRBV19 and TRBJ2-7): DGGITQSPKYLFRKEGQNVTLSCEQNLNHDAMYWYRQDPGQGLRLIYYSQIVNDFQKGDIAEGYSVSREKKESFPLTVTSAQKNPTAFYLCASSEGGSYEQYFGPGTRLTVT.

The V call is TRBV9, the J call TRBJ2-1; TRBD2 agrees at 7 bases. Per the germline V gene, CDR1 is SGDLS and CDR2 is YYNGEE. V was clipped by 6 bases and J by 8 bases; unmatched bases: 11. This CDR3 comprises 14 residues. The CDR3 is CASTPTGGVDEQFF. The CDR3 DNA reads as TGTGCCAGCACCCCGACGGGGGGTGTCGATGAGCAGTTCTTC.

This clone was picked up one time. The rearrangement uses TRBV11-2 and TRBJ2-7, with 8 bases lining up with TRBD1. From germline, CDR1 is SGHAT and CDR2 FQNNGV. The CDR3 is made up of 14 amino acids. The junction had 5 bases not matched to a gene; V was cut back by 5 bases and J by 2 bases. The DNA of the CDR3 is TGTGCCAGCAGCATCCGGGACAGGCCCTACGAGCAGTACTTC. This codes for CASSIRDRPYEQYF.

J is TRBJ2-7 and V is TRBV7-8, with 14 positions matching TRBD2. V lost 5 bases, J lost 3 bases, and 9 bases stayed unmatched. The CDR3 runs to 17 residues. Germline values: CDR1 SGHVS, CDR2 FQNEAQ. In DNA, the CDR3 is TGTGCCAGCAGCCAGGGACTAGCGGGGGCCCCCCGCTACGAGCAGTACTTC. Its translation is CASSQGLAGAPRYEQYF. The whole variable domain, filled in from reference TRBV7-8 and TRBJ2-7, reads GAGVSQSPRYKVAKRGQDVALRCDPISGHVSLFWYQQALGQGPEFLTYFQNEAQLDKSGLPSDRFFAERPEGSVSTLKIQRTQQEDSAVYLCASSQGLAGAPRYEQYFGPGTRLTVT.

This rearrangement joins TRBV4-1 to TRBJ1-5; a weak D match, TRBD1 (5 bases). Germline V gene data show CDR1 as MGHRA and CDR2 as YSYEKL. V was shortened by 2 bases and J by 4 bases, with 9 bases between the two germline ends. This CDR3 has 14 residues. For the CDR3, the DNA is TGCGCCAGCAGCCAAAGGCAGGGAAATCAGCCCCAGCATTTT. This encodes CASSQRQGNQPQHF.

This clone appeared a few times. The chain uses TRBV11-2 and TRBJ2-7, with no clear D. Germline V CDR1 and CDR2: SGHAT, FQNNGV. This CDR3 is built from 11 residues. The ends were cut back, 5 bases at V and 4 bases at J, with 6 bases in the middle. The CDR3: CASSRTYEQYF. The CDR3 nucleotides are TGTGCCAGCAGCCGAACGTACGAGCAGTACTTC.

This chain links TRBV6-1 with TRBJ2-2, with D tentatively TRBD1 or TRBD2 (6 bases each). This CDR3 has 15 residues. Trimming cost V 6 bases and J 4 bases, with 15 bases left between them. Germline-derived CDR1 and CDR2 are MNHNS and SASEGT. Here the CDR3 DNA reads TGTGCCAGCAGAGACAGGATGGGACTCACCGGGGAGCTGTTTTTT. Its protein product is CASRDRMGLTGELFF.

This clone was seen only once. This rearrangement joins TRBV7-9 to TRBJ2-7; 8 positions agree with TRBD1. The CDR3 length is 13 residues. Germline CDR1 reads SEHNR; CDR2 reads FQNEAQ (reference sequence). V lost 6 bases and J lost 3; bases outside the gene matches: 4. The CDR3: CASRGQDLYEQYF. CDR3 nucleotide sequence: TGTGCCAGCAGGGGACAGGATCTCTACGAGCAGTACTTC.